This TCR beta chain was sequenced for a study of CD8 T cells in ankylosing spondylitis. In this sample, this clonotype turned up many times. The CDR3 has 15 amino acids. CDR1 is SGHRS, CDR2 YFSETQ, per germline. Trimming removed 4 bases from V and 10 bases from J, with 21 bases in between. TCRdb independently ran MiXCR on the 5' RACE reads; one entry per CDR3 protein. This sample has roughly 38,000 distinct CDR3 sequences, with about 9.4% found just once. The sample consisted of blood, either unsorted or a sorted T cell fraction (not recorded which). This clonotype was obtained from a male donor with ankylosing spondylitis or in good health (not recorded which). The V and J genes are TRBV5-1 and TRBJ2-1; D possibly uses TRBD1 or TRBD2 (6 bases each). CDR3: CASSTGAGEGGEQFF. The CDR3 DNA reads as TGCGCCAGCAGCACGGGGGCCGGAGAGGGCGGAGAGCAGTTCTTC. Full variable domain (missing parts from reference TRBV5-1 and TRBJ2-1): KAGVTQTPRYLIKTRGQQVTLSCSPISGHRSVSWYQQTPGQGLQFLFEYFSETQRNKGNFPGRFSGRQFSNSRSEMNVSTLELGDSALYLCASSTGAGEGGEQFFGPGTRLTVL.